The following is a T cell receptor (beta chain) sequence with its context. The isolated RNA, all of it, was reverse transcribed, so expressed TCRB transcripts were what got sequenced. Repertoires were generated with immunoSEQ multiplex PCR, while TCRdb's copy carries only in-frame clones and drops some. The sample records about 230,000 clones, 9.6% being singletons. These data belong to a study of beta chain features in type 1 diabetes. Study summary: Investigators examined 85 million to 110 million sorted cells across all samples.

Each sorted fraction was over 95% pure. The V and J ends lost 0 bases and 3 bases, in that order; junction bases with no gene match: 3. Per germline, CDR1 SGHTS and CDR2 YDEGEE. This CDR3 region has 16 residues. The receptor comes from a woman aged 18-29 years in good health. The chain carries TRBV5-8 and TRBJ2-6, with 7 bases matching TRBD2. The sample consisted of naive CD4+ T cells from blood. CDR3 DNA: TGTGCCAGCAGCTTGGAAGGGAGGGTTGGGGCCAACGTCCTGACTTTC. Translated, it gives CASSLEGRVGANVLTF.